This T cell receptor (beta chain) was retrieved from a study of T cell responses to AZD1222 COVID-19 vaccine. Study-wide results and caveats: Just a handful of AZD1222 recipients were seropositive at baseline.

With 3 bases clipped from V and 5 bases from J, the junction kept 5 bases outside the gene matches. Germline V lookup: CDR1 KGHSH, CDR2 LQKENI. This CDR3 contains 15 residues. Generated by immunoSEQ multiplex PCR, the TCRdb table keeps only in-frame clones and is missing some. The sample consists of under 50,000 clones, around 90% of them appearing once. In the case of this clone: Its antigen is not identified.

V is TRBV18 and J is TRBJ1-3; 9 nucleotides agree with TRBD1. The TCR comes from an adult who received the AZD1222 COVID-19 vaccine. Source: peripheral blood, taken 28 days after the second AZD1222 dose. The CDR3 nucleotides read TGTGCCAGCTCACCCCGACAGGGGGAGAGAAACACCATATATTTT. It translates to CASSPRQGERNTIYF.